These 16 T cell receptor beta chains share one sample of origin, sequenced in a study of control samples from healthy donors and cancer patients (dated by TCRdb to about 2020). Library preparation employed the immunoSEQ multiplex PCR assay. TCRdb took this table from immuneACCESS and kept in-frame rearrangements with V and J called. Such tables lack part of the clones; where checked against another copy, unresolved V genes explain under half of the gap, and the rest is unexplained. This sample is represented by some 87,000 clones; 91% of them were singletons. 15% to 18% of the sample lies in the top ten. The sequencing input was blood. These receptors were taken from a man aged 25-40 years in good health.

This chain joins TRBV7-2 and TRBJ2-3, with a possible D match to TRBD2 (5 bases). The germline V gene has CDR1 SGHTA and CDR2 FQGNSA. V lost 3 bases, J lost 2 bases, and 9 bases lay in between. This CDR3 region has 14 residues. CDR3 residues: CASSFGLNTDTQYF. CDR3 nucleotide sequence: TGTGCCAGCAGCTTTGGACTGAACACAGATACGCAGTATTTT.

The chain joins TRBV5-4 to TRBJ2-1; no clear D. Germline CDR1 is SGHNT and CDR2 is YYREEE (reference sequence). This CDR3 has 13 amino acids. The V end lost 0 bases, the J end lost 8 bases, and 9 bases lay between the germline ends. In nucleotides, the CDR3 is TGTGCCAGCAGCTTGGTAGGGCGTGATGAGCAGTTCTTC. It yields the protein CASSLVGRDEQFF.

This clone was seen a handful of times. The chain is built from TRBV5-4 and TRBJ2-7; D not certain. The CDR3 is 15 residues long. Germline-derived CDR1 and CDR2 are SGHNT and YYREEE (reference sequence). V gave up 0 bases and J gave up 0 bases, with 10 bases separating them. The CDR3 region is CASSLAPGSSYEQYF. CDR3 sequence (DNA): TGTGCCAGCAGCTTGGCGCCCGGTAGCTCCTACGAGCAGTACTTC.

The chain carries TRBV24-1 and TRBJ2-1; 10 nucleotides agree with TRBD1. In germline, CDR1 is KGHDR, CDR2 SFDVKD. V was clipped by 2 bases and J by 0 bases; unmatched bases: 12. The CDR3 extends over 20 amino acids. The CDR3 sequence: CATSDSPRTGGRSSYNEQFF. In DNA, the CDR3 is TGTGCCACCAGTGATTCCCCTAGGACAGGGGGACGGAGCTCCTACAATGAGCAGTTCTTC.

This chain links TRBV28 with TRBJ2-7, with 7 bases aligning to TRBD1. J gave up 5 bases and V 6 bases, and 10 bases lay outside the gene matches. The CDR3 is 14 amino acids. Germline V CDR1 and CDR2: MDHEN, SYDVKM. Here the CDR3 DNA reads TGTGCCAGCAGCCCGACAGGGCCCAATGACGAGCAGTACTTC. This gives the protein CASSPTGPNDEQYF.

The J gene is TRBJ1-2, the V gene TRBV16; 8 bases agree with TRBD1. This CDR3 has 15 amino acids. V was pared by 4 bases and J by 2 bases, with 6 bases of the junction left unmatched. In germline, CDR1 is KGHSY, CDR2 FQNENV. CDR3 in amino acids: CASSPLGQANYGYTF. In DNA form, the CDR3 reads TGTGCCAGCAGCCCCTTGGGACAGGCGAACTATGGCTACACCTTC.

V usage is TRBV27 and J usage is TRBJ1-2; no clear D gene. The CDR3 covers 15 residues. V dropped 2 bases and J dropped 3 bases, with 13 bases sitting between them. Germline lookup yields CDR1 MNHEY and CDR2 SMNVEV (reference sequence). The chain's CDR3 is CASSLRATVDYGYTF. DNA of the CDR3: TGTGCCAGCAGTTTAAGGGCCACCGTCGACTATGGCTACACCTTC.

The rearrangement uses TRBV6-2 or TRBV6-3 and TRBJ1-1; D is uncertain. Looked up from germline, CDR1 is MNHEY and CDR2 is SVGEGT. The CDR3 extends over 15 amino acids. V was pared by 4 bases and J by 1 base, with 13 bases between. CDR3 amino acids: CASSSRPGQNTEAFF. DNA for the CDR3: TGTGCCAGCAGTTCCCGGCCGGGCCAGAACACTGAAGCTTTCTTT.

The chain couples TRBV5-1 to TRBJ2-5; D is undetermined. V was pared by 0 bases and J by 5 bases, with 8 bases between. Germline V gives CDR1 SGHRS, CDR2 YFSETQ. The CDR3 covers 13 residues. DNA for the CDR3: TGCGCCAGCAGCTTGGATAGGGTGGAGACCCAGTACTTC. Protein product: CASSLDRVETQYF.

The chain links TRBV9 to TRBJ2-1; TRBD2 is a possible D gene (6 bases). Germline V gene lookup returns CDR1 SGDLS and CDR2 YYNGEE. This CDR3 has 15 residues. With 4 bases removed from V and 5 bases from J, the gap between germline ends came to 16 bases. CDR3 nucleotides: TGTGCCAGCAGCCCTAATCCGGGGGACCACAATGAGCAGTTCTTC. Its protein product is CASSPNPGDHNEQFF.

The gene calls are TRBV5-5 and TRBJ2-2; 9 nucleotides agree with TRBD2. The length of the CDR3 is 19 residues. Germline V CDR1 and CDR2: SGHKS, YYEKEE (reference sequence). J was trimmed by 0 bases and V by 1 base; bases with no gene match: 10. The CDR3 spells CASSLRGVAGDSNTGELFF. CDR3 nucleotides: TGTGCCAGCAGCTTGCGTGGTGTAGCGGGAGATTCGAACACCGGGGAGCTGTTTTTT.

CDR3 sequence: CATSDRLAGIQEQFF. CDR3 DNA sequence: TGTGCCACCAGTGATAGACTAGCGGGGATACAGGAGCAGTTCTTC. This chain uses TRBV24-1 with TRBJ2-1, with 11 bases identical to TRBD2. With V trimmed by 3 bases and J by 10 bases, 7 bases remained unmatched. The CDR3 is 15 amino acids. From germline, CDR1 is KGHDR and CDR2 SFDVKD.

The chain recombines TRBV20-1 with TRBJ2-7; D unresolved. This CDR3 has 12 amino acids. Trimming removed 3 bases at V and 2 bases at J, with 8 bases between. The germline V gene encodes CDR1 DFQATT and CDR2 SNEGSKA (reference sequence). CDR3 nucleotide sequence: TGCAGTGCTAGTCCCGTCGCCTACGAGCAGTACTTC. Amino acid sequence: CSASPVAYEQYF.

The chain recombines TRBV6-5 with TRBJ2-1; D gene ambiguous. Trimming removed 3 bases at V and 9 bases at J, with 12 bases between. CDR3 size: 13 residues. Germline V gene sequence: CDR1 MNHEY, CDR2 SVGAGI. CDR3 DNA sequence: TGTGCCAGCAGTTATAGTAAGGCCGGTGAGCAGTTCTTC. Translation: CASSYSKAGEQFF.

J is TRBJ2-5 and V is TRBV4-2, with 9 positions matching TRBD1. Germline V CDR1 and CDR2: LGHNA, YNFKEQ. The CDR3 runs to 15 residues. The J segment lost 4 bases and the V segment lost 1 base, leaving 4 bases of the junction unmatched. CDR3 region: CASSQVTDRGETQYF. CDR3 bases: TGTGCCAGCAGCCAAGTTACGGACAGGGGAGAGACCCAGTACTTC.

V usage is TRBV9 and J usage is TRBJ2-7; no clear D. V was pared by 4 bases and J by 1 base, with 12 bases between. Germline V gives CDR1 SGDLS, CDR2 YYNGEE. The CDR3 has 14 residues. The CDR3, as DNA: TGTGCCAGCAGCAGTCACAGAGGTTCCTACGAGCAGTACTTC. Its protein is CASSSHRGSYEQYF.